Below, 24 T cell receptor beta chains from the same sample are listed, as sequenced in a study of tumor-infiltrating lymphocytes in primary liver carcinoma (dated by TCRdb to about 2017). Without any cell sorting, total RNA and DNA were extracted together from roughly 21-30 mg of bulk tissue using the AllPrep DNA/RNA mini kit. Reads for this sample came from an Illumina HiSeq 2500. TCRbeta-specific cDNA was reverse-transcribed from 500 ng total RNA using a constant-region primer and ProtoScript II reverse transcriptase. TCRbeta libraries were built with three nested multiplex PCR rounds, a slightly modified ARM-PCR procedure. Multiplex TRBV1-TRBV30 forward primers and a Cbeta reverse primer were used in the first two PCR rounds, each of which was run for around 10 cycles. TCRdb reworked the public reads: Q25 trimming with fastp, MiXCR clone assembly, productive beta chains retained. A single entry per CDR3 protein holds the most common genes and DNA from its merged rows. The sample has 150,000 to 200,000 distinct CDR3 sequences on record, around four fifths of them singletons. 18% of the sample lies in the top ten.

The sequenced sample consisted of tumor tissue from primary liver carcinoma. The receptors here all came from a man aged 40-49 years with primary liver carcinoma and hepatitis B virus infection.

A remark on this clonotype: The junction and the germline gene differ at one end; a read error may be behind it. This chain joins TRBV29-1 and TRBJ1-2, with TRBD1 as a possible D gene (5 bases). The germline V gene encodes CDR1 SQVTM and CDR2 ANQGSEA. The CDR3 extends over 12 amino acids. CDR3 protein: CSIAGQNYSYTF. The CDR3 coding sequence is TGCAGCATTGCAGGGCAGAACTATAGCTACACCTTC.

The chain has TRBV6-2 or TRBV6-3 and TRBJ1-2; D is unclear. The germline V gene encodes CDR1 MNHEY and CDR2 SVGEGT. V lost 3 bases and J lost 11, with 22 bases in between. The length of the CDR3 is 15 residues. This chain's CDR3 is CASSYSPRVDYRYTF. In DNA, the CDR3 is TGTGCCAGCAGTTATTCTCCGCGGGTTGACTATAGATACACCTTC.

A few counts support this clonotype. At one boundary the junction diverges from the germline segment, which might be a read error. J is TRBJ1-1 and V is TRBV11-3; no definite D call. Germline V CDR1 and CDR2: SGHNT, YENEEA. The CDR3 totals 15 residues. CDR3 loop: CVSSPGSGWGTEAFF. The CDR3 nucleotides are TGTGTCAGCAGCCCAGGATCTGGTTGGGGTACTGAAGCTTTCTTT.

As regards this clonotype: The conserved phenylalanine or tryptophan is not found at the CDR3 terminus, so this likely reflects a read error. This chain links TRBV4-1 with TRBJ2-1; D tentatively fits TRBD1 or TRBD2 (5 bases each). The V gene's germline CDR1 is MGHRA and CDR2 YSYEKL. CDR3 length equals 15 residues. The CDR3 here is CASNQEGTAGRKQFV. CDR3 coding DNA: TGCGCCAGCAACCAAGAAGGGACCGCGGGCCGGAAGCAGTTCGTC.

This rearrangement joins TRBV5-1 to TRBJ1-2; D remains unclear. The V gene lost 2 bases and the J gene lost 6 bases, with 20 bases spanning the gap. The CDR3 extends over 16 amino acids. Germline loops: CDR1 SGHRS, CDR2 YFSETQ. The CDR3 DNA is TGCGCCAGCAGCTTAGCGCCCCTTGAGAATACCGATGGCTACACCTTC. It is translated as CASSLAPLENTDGYTF.

Turning to this clonotype: A junction end diverges from the germline sequence, so it may reflect a read error. The chain uses TRBV7-9 and TRBJ2-3; D remains ambiguous. Germline V gene sequence: CDR1 SEHNR, CDR2 FQNEAQ (reference sequence). This CDR3 has 13 amino acids. The CDR3 DNA is TGTGCCTGCAGCCCAAGTAGTGGAGATACGCAGTATTTT. Encoded protein: CACSPSSGDTQYF.

About this clonotype itself: One end of the junction does not line up with germline, which may come from a read error. The genes are TRBV6-1 and TRBJ1-5, with D possibly TRBD1 on 5 matching bases. The V gene's germline CDR1 is MNHNS and CDR2 SASEGT. The CDR3 length is 13 residues. CDR3 loop: CVSSAGGNQSQHF. CDR3 sequence (DNA): TGTGTCAGCAGTGCTGGGGGTAATCAGTCCCAGCATTTT.

The J gene is TRBJ2-2, the V gene TRBV11-2; D is unclear. Germline loops: CDR1 SGHAT, CDR2 FQNNGV. The CDR3 runs 13 residues. CDR3 sequence: CISSQDVAGELFF. The DNA for the CDR3 is TGTATCAGCAGCCAAGATGTGGCCGGGGAGCTGTTTTTT.

A remark on this clonotype: At one boundary the junction diverges from the germline segment, which might be a read error. This CDR3 is CASIYGTHAYEQFF. In DNA, the CDR3 is TGTGCCAGCATTTACGGGACACATGCTTATGAGCAGTTCTTC. V gene TRBV6-2 or TRBV6-3 combines with J gene TRBJ2-1; perhaps TRBD1 as D (6 bases). The CDR3 extends over 14 amino acids. The V gene's germline CDR1 is MNHEY and CDR2 SVGEGT.

A remark on this clonotype: The conserved phenylalanine or tryptophan is not found at the CDR3 terminus, so this likely reflects a read error. Because the CDR3's place on the DNA is in doubt, the DNA is left out and the CDR3 is given as listed by TCRdb. The chain couples TRBV4-1 to TRBJ1-2; the table's D call, TRBD1, has no DNA check behind it. CDR1 is MGHRA and CDR2 is YSYEKL in the germline V gene. The CDR3 adds up to 14 amino acids, both ends counted. This CDR3 is CASSQDRGNYGYAI.

A remark on this clonotype: At one boundary the junction diverges from the germline segment, which might be a read error. The genes are TRBV29-1 and TRBJ2-7; 7 bases fit TRBD1. CDR1 SQVTM and CDR2 ANQGSEA come from the germline V gene. This CDR3 spans 15 amino acids. CDR3 amino acids: CSVKEWDRGVDEQYF. The CDR3 nucleotides are TGTAGCGTTAAGGAATGGGACAGAGGAGTAGACGAGCAGTACTTC.

This sequence joins TRBV11-2 and TRBJ2-1, with 12 bases lining up with TRBD2. CDR3 length equals 15 residues. The germline V gene encodes CDR1 SGHAT and CDR2 FQNNGV. CDR3 bases: TGTGACAACAGCCAGACTAGCGGGAGCAACCATGAGCAGTTCTTC. Protein product: CDNSQTSGSNHEQFF.

In regard to this clonotype: A junction boundary mismatches the germline segment, possibly from a read error. This chain joins TRBV29-1 and TRBJ2-3; 13 positions agree with TRBD2. The CDR3 totals 15 residues. Germline CDR1 SQVTM, CDR2 ANQGSEA. The CDR3 nucleotides are TGCAGCGTTAGCGGGACTAGCGGGATAGGGGATATGCAGTATTTT. It is translated as CSVSGTSGIGDMQYF.

This clonotype showed up just a few times. This chain joins TRBV18 and TRBJ1-1; D gene ambiguous. CDR1 is KGHSH and CDR2 is LQKENI in the germline V gene. V lost 1 base and J lost 3, with 12 bases in between. The CDR3 runs 15 residues. Written as DNA, the CDR3 is TGTGCCAGCTCACCACAGTCCGGGTTGTACACTGAAGCTTTCTTT. Protein sequence: CASSPQSGLYTEAFF. The full variable domain, rest sourced from reference TRBV18 and TRBJ1-1, is NAGVMQNPRHLVRRRGQEARLRCSPMKGHSHVYWYRQLPEEGLKFMVYLQKENIIDESGMPKERFSAEFPKEGPSILRIQQVVRGDSAAYFCASSPQSGLYTEAFFGQGTRLTVV.

Points on this clonotype: The junction does not match germline at one end; this may be a read error. This chain joins TRBV12-3 or TRBV12-4 and TRBJ1-1; D not resolved. The CDR3 has 14 amino acids. CDR3 coding DNA: TGTGTCAGCAGTTTCACGGGCCAGAACACTGAAGCTTTCTTT. This translates into CVSSFTGQNTEAFF.

Note on this clonotype: The conserved phenylalanine or tryptophan is not found at the CDR3 terminus, so this likely reflects a read error. V and J are TRBV11-1 and TRBJ2-1; either TRBD1 or TRBD2 may supply D (5 bases each). The CDR3 loop spans 15 amino acids. Germline CDR1 is SGHAT and CDR2 is FQDESV (reference sequence). V gave up 3 bases and J gave up 5 bases, with 14 bases separating them. CDR3 DNA sequence: TGTGCCAGCAGCTTCCTGGGACCGATGGACAATGAGCAGTTCCTC. Its protein is CASSFLGPMDNEQFL.

As regards this clonotype: A junction boundary mismatches the germline segment, possibly from a read error. The chain uses TRBV29-1 and TRBJ2-5; D might be TRBD2 (7 bases). Germline V gene sequence: CDR1 SQVTM, CDR2 ANQGSEA. This CDR3 contains 13 residues. The CDR3 DNA sequence: TGCAGCGTTGAAGGGATAGGGGGGGAGACCCAATACTTC. Encoded protein: CSVEGIGGETQYF.

Points on this clonotype: The junction departs from the called germline gene at one end, perhaps through a read error. This rearrangement joins TRBV29-1 to TRBJ1-2; possible D gene TRBD1, 5 bases. Germline lookup yields CDR1 SQVTM and CDR2 ANQGSEA. CDR3 size: 15 residues. The CDR3 region is CSVRQGWAMGYDYSF. The CDR3, as DNA: TGCAGCGTTAGGCAGGGCTGGGCCATGGGCTATGACTACAGCTTC.

This clonotype was picked up many times. This chain joins TRBV5-1 and TRBJ2-2, with D possibly being TRBD1 or TRBD2 (6 bases each). Germline assignment: CDR1 SGHRS and CDR2 YFSETQ. Trimming stripped 6 bases from V and 6 bases from J, with 12 bases between. The CDR3 covers 13 residues. The CDR3 sequence: CASTQEGAGELFF. CDR3 DNA: TGCGCCAGCACCCAGGAGGGGGCCGGGGAGCTGTTTTTT. The full variable domain, its missing parts supplied by reference TRBV5-1 and TRBJ2-2, is KAGVTQTPRYLIKTRGQQVTLSCSPISGHRSVSWYQQTPGQGLQFLFEYFSETQRNKGNFPGRFSGRQFSNSRSEMNVSTLELGDSALYLCASTQEGAGELFFGEGSRLTVL.

Comments on this clonotype: The junction does not match germline at one end; this may be a read error. This chain links TRBV5-5 with TRBJ1-6, with 7 bases identical to TRBD1. The CDR3 spans 13 residues. CDR1 is SGHKS, CDR2 YYEKEE, per germline (reference sequence). CDR3 loop: CAISLRGNTPLHF. The CDR3 region has the DNA TGTGCCATCAGCCTCAGGGGGAATACACCCCTCCACTTT.

The chain carries TRBV6-1 and TRBJ1-1; tentatively, D is TRBD1 (6 bases). The germline gives CDR1 MNHNS, CDR2 SASEGT. This CDR3 region has 13 residues. Deletions cut 4 bases from V and 5 bases from J, with 11 bases between. The chain's CDR3 is CASSAQGITEAFF. The CDR3 DNA sequence: TGTGCCAGCAGTGCACAGGGTATTACTGAAGCTTTCTTT.

About this clonotype itself: One junction end does not reproduce the germline sequence, and a read error may be involved. The gene calls are TRBV24-1 and TRBJ2-1; D is unresolved. Germline loops: CDR1 KGHDR, CDR2 SFDVKD. The CDR3 is made up of 14 amino acids. Here the CDR3 reads CTTSAPGLYNEQFF. The CDR3 DNA sequence: TGTACCACCAGTGCCCCGGGCCTTTACAATGAGCAGTTCTTC.

DNA for the CDR3: TGTGCCAGCAACATAATGGGACAGCCCCAGTATTTT. Protein sequence: CASNIMGQPQYF. The chain recombines TRBV28 with TRBJ1-5; 7 bases are shared with TRBD1. Judging by the DNA end, TRBJ2-3 fits better; the J call may be wrong. This CDR3 comprises 12 residues. Germline V gene data show CDR1 as MDHEN and CDR2 as SYDVKM.

As to this clonotype: Here the CDR3 omits its conserved ending phenylalanine or tryptophan, so a read error is the likely source. Because the CDR3's place on the DNA is in doubt, the DNA is left out and the CDR3 is given as listed by TCRdb. The gene calls are TRBV11-3 and TRBJ2-1. Germline V gene lookup returns CDR1 SGHNT and CDR2 YENEEA. The CDR3 contains 14 residues when both ends are counted. The CDR3 sequence is CASSLRVSNNEEFL.